One sample yielded the 17 T cell receptor beta chains listed below, sequenced in a study of blood T cell repertoires in COVID-19. This table comes from immunoSEQ multiplex PCR, and its TCRdb copy is limited to in-frame clones, with some not included. The sample lists about 360,000 clones; about 86% were seen once. Sequencing was done on a sample of peripheral blood. Source of these receptors: a young man with active or convalescent COVID-19.

In this sample, this clone turned up once. V and J are TRBV28 and TRBJ1-4; no clear D gene. The length of the CDR3 is 12 residues. The germline gives CDR1 MDHEN, CDR2 SYDVKM. CDR3 sequence (DNA): TGTGGGGTCCTTGAGGCGGATGAAAAACTGTTTTTT. It is translated as CGVLEADEKLFF.

V is TRBV5-1 and J is TRBJ2-7, with TRBD2 identical over 8 bases. Germline lookup yields CDR1 SGHRS and CDR2 YFSETQ. This CDR3 region has 13 residues. J gave up 7 bases and V 4 bases, and 7 bases lay outside the gene matches. The CDR3 loop is CASSTTGTREQYF. The CDR3 DNA sequence: TGCGCCAGCAGCACCACAGGGACTAGAGAGCAGTACTTC.

The V gene is TRBV5-1, the J gene TRBJ2-4, with D hard to call. The V gene lost 1 base and the J gene lost 5 bases, with 7 bases spanning the gap. Germline assignment: CDR1 SGHRS and CDR2 YFSETQ. This CDR3 spans 13 amino acids. CDR3 sequence: CASSLLSENIQYF. In DNA form, the CDR3 reads TGCGCCAGCAGCTTGTTGTCAGAAAACATTCAGTACTTC.

V gene TRBV7-9 combines with J gene TRBJ2-7, with 9 positions matching TRBD2. Trimming took 1 base from V and 3 from J; bases not matched to a gene: 4. The CDR3 totals 15 residues. Germline values: CDR1 SEHNR, CDR2 FQNEAQ (reference sequence). The CDR3 here is CASSLGLAGDYEQYF. CDR3 nucleotides: TGTGCCAGCAGCTTAGGATTAGCGGGGGACTACGAGCAGTACTTC.

The chain links TRBV28 to TRBJ1-4; D is ambiguous. Trimming took 2 bases from V and 8 from J, leaving 9 bases between them. This CDR3 comprises 13 residues. In germline, CDR1 is MDHEN, CDR2 SYDVKM. CDR3 amino acids: CASSLRRVEKLFF. In DNA form, the CDR3 reads TGTGCCAGCAGTTTAAGGCGGGTAGAAAAACTGTTTTTT.

Written as DNA, the CDR3 is TGTGCCAGCAGTACGGGACAGAGTTTAGATGAGCAGTTCTTC. This encodes CASSTGQSLDEQFF. The V and J genes are TRBV6-5 and TRBJ2-1; 7 positions agree with TRBD1. CDR3 length: 14 amino acids. J was trimmed by 8 bases and V by 5 bases; bases with no gene match: 9. Germline values: CDR1 MNHEY, CDR2 SVGAGI.

A single count supports this clone. CDR3 region: CATSAGGNTIYF. The CDR3, as DNA: TGTGCCACCAGTGCTGGCGGAAACACCATATATTTT. The rearrangement uses TRBV24-1 and TRBJ1-3, with D hard to call. Trimming removed 5 bases at V and 4 bases at J, with 5 bases between. There are 12 residues in the CDR3. Germline-derived CDR1 and CDR2 are KGHDR and SFDVKD.

The rearrangement links TRBV3-1 (or the pseudogene TRBV3-2) to TRBJ2-1; 9 bases line up with TRBD2. With V trimmed by 3 bases and J by 9 bases, 9 bases remained unmatched. The V gene's germline CDR1 is LGHDT and CDR2 YNNKEL (reference sequence). This CDR3 has 15 amino acids. In DNA form, the CDR3 reads TGTGCCAGCAGCCATCCAGCGGGAGGAACGGGTGAGCAGTTCTTC. This translates into CASSHPAGGTGEQFF.

The chain uses TRBV6-2 or TRBV6-3 and TRBJ1-5; 7 bases align to TRBD1. The V and J ends lost 0 bases and 2 bases, in that order; junction bases with no gene match: 1. This CDR3 spans 15 amino acids. The germline V gene has CDR1 MNHEY and CDR2 SVGEGT. The CDR3 coding sequence is TGTGCCAGCAGTTACTCCGGACAGGGCAATCAGCCCCAGCATTTT. Protein sequence: CASSYSGQGNQPQHF.

This clone has just one count. The gene calls are TRBV4-3 and TRBJ2-2; TRBD1 matches at 8 bases. V lost 0 bases to trimming and J lost 4 bases; unmatched junction nucleotides: 4. CDR3 length: 16 residues. Germline V lookup: CDR1 LGHNA, CDR2 YSLEER. CDR3 amino acids: CASSQEEGQATGELFF. The DNA for the CDR3 is TGCGCCAGCAGCCAAGAGGAGGGACAGGCCACCGGGGAGCTGTTTTTT.

A single count supports this clone. This CDR3 reads CAISGTRAETHDEQFF. As DNA, the CDR3 is TGTGCCATCAGCGGTACGCGGGCCGAGACCCACGATGAGCAGTTCTTC. This chain uses TRBV10-3 with TRBJ2-1; tentatively, D is TRBD2 (5 bases). This CDR3 has 16 amino acids. CDR1 and CDR2 (germline): ENHRY, SYGVKD. V lost 6 bases, J lost 8 bases, and 23 bases lay in between.

The V gene is TRBV27, the J gene TRBJ2-5; the match to TRBD2 covers 14 bases. The CDR3 sequence is 17 residues long. Germline values: CDR1 MNHEY, CDR2 SMNVEV (reference sequence). Losses at the gene ends were 5 bases for V and 4 bases for J; bases not matched to a gene: 9. The CDR3 sequence is CASSPITGLAGVETQYF. The CDR3 DNA reads TGTGCCAGCAGTCCTATCACGGGACTAGCGGGAGTAGAGACCCAGTACTTC.

The gene calls are TRBV6-8 and TRBJ2-1; 7 positions match TRBD2. From germline, CDR1 is MNHGY and CDR2 SAAAGT. The CDR3 is 18 amino acids. V shed 0 bases and J 8 bases; nucleotides not matched to a gene: 16. The CDR3 nucleotides are TGTGCCAGCAGTTACTCCGATCAAGCGGGGCCCGGGTGGGATGAGCAGTTCTTC. Translation gives CASSYSDQAGPGWDEQFF.

The V and J genes are TRBV27 and TRBJ1-6; perhaps TRBD1 as D (6 bases). Trimming pared 5 bases from V and 2 bases from J, leaving 16 bases between. This CDR3 has 17 amino acids. Germline CDR1 MNHEY, CDR2 SMNVEV (reference sequence). The CDR3 spells CASSHFPGHTYNSPLHF. The CDR3 coding sequence is TGTGCCAGCAGTCATTTTCCGGGACACACCTATAATTCACCCCTCCACTTT.

This chain joins TRBV7-8 and TRBJ1-2; 7 bases align to TRBD1. J gave up 6 bases and V 6 bases, and 7 bases lay outside the gene matches. This CDR3 is built from 13 residues. Germline V gives CDR1 SGHVS, CDR2 FQNEAQ. In DNA form, the CDR3 reads TGTGCCAGCAGATTTACAGGGGAGGATGGCTACACCTTC. This codes for CASRFTGEDGYTF.

This clone was seen repeatedly, ten times or more. This chain joins TRBV19 and TRBJ2-2, with 9 bases fitting TRBD1. The CDR3 is 15 residues long. With 5 bases clipped from V and 6 bases from J, the junction kept 7 bases outside the gene matches. CDR1 LNHDA and CDR2 SQIVND come from the germline V gene (reference sequence). The CDR3 sequence is CASSVQGAFSGELFF. CDR3 DNA: TGTGCCAGTAGTGTACAGGGGGCATTCTCCGGGGAGCTGTTTTTT.

The chain couples TRBV6-6 to TRBJ2-5; TRBD2 aligns across 14 bases. The CDR3 is 16 residues long. Per the germline V gene, CDR1 is MNHNY and CDR2 is SVGAGI (reference sequence). V lost 5 bases and J lost 1; bases outside the gene matches: 3. CDR3 loop: CASSRGTSGSQETQYF. The CDR3 nucleotides read TGTGCCAGCAGTCGAGGGACTAGCGGGAGCCAAGAGACCCAGTACTTC.